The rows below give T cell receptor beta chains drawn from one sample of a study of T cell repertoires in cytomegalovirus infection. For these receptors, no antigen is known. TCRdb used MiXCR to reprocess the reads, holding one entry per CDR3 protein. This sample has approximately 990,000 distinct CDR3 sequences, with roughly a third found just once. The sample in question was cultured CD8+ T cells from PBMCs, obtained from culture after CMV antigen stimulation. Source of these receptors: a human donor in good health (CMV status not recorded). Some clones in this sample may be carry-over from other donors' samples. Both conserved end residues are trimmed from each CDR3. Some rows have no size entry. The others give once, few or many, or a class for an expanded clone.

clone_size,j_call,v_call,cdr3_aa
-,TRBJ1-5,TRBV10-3,AISITGGTQPQH
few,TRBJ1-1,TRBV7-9,ASSSADRLRSLENTEAF
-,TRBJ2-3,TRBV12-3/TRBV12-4,AINPGSSFSTDTQY
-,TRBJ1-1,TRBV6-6,ASSYSVAWGVDTEAF
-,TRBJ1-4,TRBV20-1,SAPLSDRDELF
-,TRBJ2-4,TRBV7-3,ASSLSGGRSKNIQY
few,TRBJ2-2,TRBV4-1,ASGHRAGNTGELF
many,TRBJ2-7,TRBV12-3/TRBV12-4,ASSPGRGYEQY
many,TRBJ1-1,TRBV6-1,ASSEDPGIEMNTEAF
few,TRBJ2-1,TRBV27,ASRGDGWGYEQF
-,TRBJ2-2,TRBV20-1,SASPRGLSQSEELS
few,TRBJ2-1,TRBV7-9,ASSWESGARSYNEQF
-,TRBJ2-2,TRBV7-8,ASSLSTTGELF
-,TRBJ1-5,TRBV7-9,ANSRQGGNQPQH
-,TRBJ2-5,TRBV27,ASSYTSSLETQY
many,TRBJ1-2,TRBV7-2,ASRSVYRDRVNGYT
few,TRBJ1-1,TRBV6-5,ASSYGTLVGYTEAF
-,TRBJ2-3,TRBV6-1,ASSWVSTRTDTQY
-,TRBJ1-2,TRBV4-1,ASSQAVGGSTNYGYT